The 28 T cell receptor beta chains listed next were all sequenced from one sample in a study of a mutant IDH1 vaccine in newly diagnosed glioma. Time point described: week 35, safety follow-up. Doses comprised 300 ug of mutant IDH1 20-mer peptide each, plus topical imiquimod. No cognate antigen is known for these TCRs. TCRdb's table, derived via immunoSEQ multiplex PCR, lists solely in-frame clones and lacks some. The profile shows about 60,000 clones, around four fifths of them singletons. The specimen comprised PBMCs, sampled from a glioma patient whose treatment included an IDH1 peptide vaccine. These receptors all come from a man aged 25-40 years with glioma.

The chain employs TRBV14 and TRBJ2-7; D gene ambiguous. The V end was cut by 1 base, the J end by 9 bases, with 10 bases between. The CDR3 length is 12 residues. CDR1 is SGHDN and CDR2 is FVKESK in the germline V gene. CDR3 DNA: TGTGCCAGCAGCCAAGGCTGGGGATGGCAGTACTTC. It translates to CASSQGWGWQYF.

The sample holds a few counts of this clone. The chain combines TRBV18 with TRBJ2-3; D is unclear. CDR1 and CDR2 from the germline V gene are KGHSH and LQKENI. Between the trimmed V and J ends, which lost 9 bases and 2 bases, there was a span of 15 bases. The CDR3 totals 14 residues. CDR3 sequence: CASCNPTYTDTQYF. CDR3 in DNA: TGTGCCAGTTGCAACCCCACATACACAGATACGCAGTATTTT.

The rearrangement joins TRBV7-8 to TRBJ1-3; D gene unclear. From germline, CDR1 is SGHVS and CDR2 FQNEAQ. V was trimmed by 2 bases and J by 0 bases, leaving 5 bases between them. The CDR3 is 14 amino acids. The CDR3 sequence is CASSLSDSGNTIYF. DNA of the CDR3: TGTGCCAGCAGCTTATCTGACTCTGGAAACACCATATATTTT. Filled out from reference TRBV7-8 and TRBJ1-3, the complete variable domain reads GAGVSQSPRYKVAKRGQDVALRCDPISGHVSLFWYQQALGQGPEFLTYFQNEAQLDKSGLPSDRFFAERPEGSVSTLKIQRTQQEDSAVYLCASSLSDSGNTIYFGEGSWLTVV.

The V and J genes are TRBV5-1 and TRBJ2-3; the match to TRBD1 covers 9 bases. CDR1 is SGHRS and CDR2 is YFSETQ in the germline V gene. The ends lost 0 bases at V and 3 bases at J; junction bases unmatched: 2. CDR3 size: 15 residues. The CDR3 loop is CASSLVGQGTDTQYF. The DNA for the CDR3 is TGCGCCAGCAGCTTGGTGGGACAGGGTACAGATACGCAGTATTTT. The full variable domain, with the rest looked up from reference TRBV5-1 and TRBJ2-3, is KAGVTQTPRYLIKTRGQQVTLSCSPISGHRSVSWYQQTPGQGLQFLFEYFSETQRNKGNFPGRFSGRQFSNSRSEMNVSTLELGDSALYLCASSLVGQGTDTQYFGPGTRLTVL.

CDR3 DNA: TGTGCCAGCAACCGAGGCCAGGGAACAGGCTTAGACCAGCCCCAGCATTTT. The encoded protein is CASNRGQGTGLDQPQHF. The chain uses TRBV2 and TRBJ1-5; D possibly corresponds to TRBD1 (5 bases). The CDR3 extends over 17 amino acids. Germline lookup yields CDR1 SNHLY and CDR2 FYNNEI. V shed 7 bases and J shed 7 bases, with 26 bases lying between them.

Details on this clone: A read error may account for a junction end that differs from germline. V is TRBV2 and J is TRBJ2-7; no clear D. CDR3 length: 14 residues. Germline CDR1 is SNHLY and CDR2 is FYNNEI. CDR3 region: CASCDPESSYEQYF. The CDR3, as DNA: TGTGCCAGCTGTGACCCAGAGAGCTCCTACGAGCAGTACTTC.

V gene TRBV30 combines with J gene TRBJ1-2, with 8 bases aligning to TRBD1. This CDR3 region has 14 residues. V gave up 0 bases and J gave up 4 bases; unmatched junction bases: 4. The V gene's germline CDR1 is GTSNPN and CDR2 SVGIG (reference sequence). The CDR3 nucleotides are TGTGCCTGGAGTGTAAACAGGGGGAGCTATGGCTACACCTTC. It codes for CAWSVNRGSYGYTF.

The chain uses TRBV30 and TRBJ1-4; no clear D gene. The germline V gene has CDR1 GTSNPN and CDR2 SVGIG (reference sequence). Trimming removed 7 bases at V and 8 bases at J, with 20 bases between. CDR3 length: 14 amino acids. Here the CDR3 DNA reads TGTGCCTCGGGTAACCGGGGTCTAGGGGAAAAACTGTTTTTT. Its protein is CASGNRGLGEKLFF.

In its sample, this clone was seen once. The chain combines TRBV23-1 with TRBJ1-2; D may be TRBD1 (6 bases). TRBV23-1 falls under the ORF class, with uncertain function. Trimming removed 0 bases from V and 4 bases from J, with 12 bases in between. The CDR3 covers 15 residues. DNA of the CDR3: TGCGCCAGCAGTCAATCGACCAGGGGCGCCTATGGCTACACCTTC. Protein: CASSQSTRGAYGYTF.

V and J are TRBV5-4 and TRBJ1-2, with TRBD1 matching over 7 bases. V was pared by 3 bases and J by 4 bases, with 12 bases of the junction left unmatched. The CDR3 is 16 residues long. Looked up from germline, CDR1 is SGHNT and CDR2 is YYREEE (reference sequence). This CDR3 is CASSSVGTDKTYGYTF. For the CDR3, the DNA is TGTGCCAGCAGCTCCGTCGGGACAGACAAGACCTATGGCTACACCTTC.

The rearrangement uses TRBV9 and TRBJ2-3; possibly TRBD1 for D (6 bases). The CDR3 is 15 amino acids. CDR1 is SGDLS, CDR2 YYNGEE, per germline. V gave up 0 bases and J gave up 2 bases, with 10 bases separating them. CDR3 sequence: CASSVGGRATDTQYF. DNA of the CDR3: TGTGCCAGCAGCGTAGGGGGGCGGGCCACAGATACGCAGTATTTT.

This CDR3 reads CASGFNSNQPQHF. Written as DNA, the CDR3 is TGTGCCAGCGGCTTTAATAGCAATCAGCCCCAGCATTTT. J is TRBJ1-5 and V is TRBV2; D not certain. V was pared by 8 bases and J by 0 bases, with 8 bases between. The CDR3 covers 13 residues. From germline, CDR1 is SNHLY and CDR2 FYNNEI.

The chain has TRBV6-5 and TRBJ1-6; no reliable D call. CDR1 is MNHEY, CDR2 SVGAGI, per germline. V lost 6 bases and J lost 7, with 13 bases in between. The CDR3 spans 14 residues. DNA for the CDR3: TGTGCCAGCAGCCGCGACGGACTAAATTCACCCCTCCACTTT. Its protein is CASSRDGLNSPLHF.

The chain is built from TRBV18 and TRBJ1-1; perhaps TRBD1 as D (5 bases). V lost 2 bases to trimming and J lost 4 bases, with 14 bases between them. This CDR3 has 15 residues. CDR1 KGHSH and CDR2 LQKENI come from the germline V gene. The CDR3 reads CASSPVGGRVTEAFF. The DNA for the CDR3 is TGTGCCAGCTCACCAGTGGGGGGTCGGGTCACTGAAGCTTTCTTT.

As to this clone: One junction end disagrees with the germline gene, perhaps due to a read error. The chain combines TRBV19 with TRBJ1-2; no clear D gene. The length of the CDR3 is 15 residues. Germline V gene data show CDR1 as LNHDA and CDR2 as SQIVND (reference sequence). The CDR3 spells CASRIAGPANYGYTF. The CDR3 nucleotides are TGTGCCAGTAGAATAGCCGGACCCGCTAACTATGGCTACACCTTC. Variable domain in full (rest from reference TRBV19 and TRBJ1-2): DGGITQSPKYLFRKEGQNVTLSCEQNLNHDAMYWYRQDPGQGLRLIYYSQIVNDFQKGDIAEGYSVSREKKESFPLTVTSAQKNPTAFYLCASRIAGPANYGYTFGSGTRLTVV.

The V and J genes are TRBV5-1 and TRBJ2-1; 12 bases are a match to TRBD2. In germline, CDR1 is SGHRS, CDR2 YFSETQ. V lost 4 bases, J lost 7 bases, and 12 bases stayed unmatched. This CDR3 has 17 residues. The DNA for the CDR3 is TGCGCCAGCAGCCCGGCAGCTAGCGGGGGGGCAAGAAATGAGCAGTTCTTC. It encodes CASSPAASGGARNEQFF. The entire variable domain, with the rest obtained from reference TRBV5-1 and TRBJ2-1, is as follows: KAGVTQTPRYLIKTRGQQVTLSCSPISGHRSVSWYQQTPGQGLQFLFEYFSETQRNKGNFPGRFSGRQFSNSRSEMNVSTLELGDSALYLCASSPAASGGARNEQFFGPGTRLTVL.

The genes are TRBV7-2 and TRBJ1-6, with D perhaps TRBD1 (5 bases). This CDR3 comprises 14 residues. V lost 10 bases and J lost 4, with 14 bases in between. The germline CDR1 and CDR2 sequences are SGHTA and FQGNSA. CDR3 sequence: CAISGAVYNSPLHF. CDR3 DNA sequence: TGTGCCATCTCCGGGGCGGTATATAATTCACCCCTCCACTTT.

The rearrangement joins TRBV18 to TRBJ1-5; D call uncertain. Trimming left V 5 bases short and J 3 bases short, with 11 bases between. The CDR3 totals 14 residues. CDR1 is KGHSH, CDR2 LQKENI, per germline. DNA of the CDR3: TGTGCCAGCTCAAGGGAGAGCAACAATCAGCCCCAGCATTTT. This codes for CASSRESNNQPQHF.

This rearrangement joins TRBV4-2 to TRBJ2-6; possible D gene TRBD1, 6 bases. CDR3 length: 15 amino acids. With 4 bases removed from V and 2 bases from J, the gap between germline ends came to 9 bases. Germline V lookup: CDR1 LGHNA, CDR2 YNFKEQ. CDR3 region: CASSPEGAGANVLTF. The CDR3 DNA is TGTGCCAGCAGCCCCGAGGGGGCTGGGGCCAACGTCCTGACTTTC.

The sample holds a few counts of this clone. The chain employs TRBV9 and TRBJ2-2, with a possible D match to TRBD2 (5 bases). CDR1 SGDLS and CDR2 YYNGEE come from the germline V gene. Trimming cost V 0 bases and J 1 base, with 10 bases left between them. The CDR3 totals 16 residues. CDR3 in DNA: TGTGCCAGCAGCGTAGTGGCGGGTGTGAACACCGGGGAGCTGTTTTTT. Translated: CASSVVAGVNTGELFF.

The V gene is TRBV5-1, the J gene TRBJ2-3, with TRBD2 identical over 8 bases. V shed 6 bases and J 5 bases; nucleotides not matched to a gene: 14. Germline V gene lookup returns CDR1 SGHRS and CDR2 YFSETQ. This CDR3 has 16 amino acids. The CDR3 loop is CASTSPSGGVEDTQYF. In DNA, the CDR3 is TGCGCCAGCACCTCCCCCAGCGGGGGTGTTGAAGATACGCAGTATTTT.

This rearrangement joins TRBV2 to TRBJ1-1, with 7 bases matching TRBD1. With V trimmed by 4 bases and J by 3 bases, 8 bases remained unmatched. CDR1 is SNHLY, CDR2 FYNNEI, per germline. CDR3 size: 15 residues. The CDR3 DNA sequence: TGTGCCAGCAGTGGGGGACAGAGATTTGACACTGAAGCTTTCTTT. Amino acids: CASSGGQRFDTEAFF.

The genes are TRBV10-2 and TRBJ2-3; 7 nucleotides match TRBD2. The ends lost 8 bases at V and 6 bases at J; junction bases unmatched: 11. CDR3 size: 14 residues. Germline V gene lookup returns CDR1 WSHSY and CDR2 SAAADI. CDR3 residues: CASARGGSSDTQYF. CDR3 bases: TGCGCCAGCGCACGCGGGGGATCCTCGGATACGCAGTATTTT.

V usage is TRBV9 and J usage is TRBJ2-1, with 8 bases fitting TRBD1. CDR3 length equals 17 residues. Germline trimming cut 4 bases from V and 0 bases from J; bases unmatched to any gene: 9. Per germline, CDR1 SGDLS and CDR2 YYNGEE. In nucleotides, the CDR3 is TGTGCCAGCAGCCCCCGACCGACAGGGGACTCCTACAATGAGCAGTTCTTC. The encoded protein is CASSPRPTGDSYNEQFF.

The rearrangement uses TRBV4-1 and TRBJ1-5, with D possibly matching TRBD1 (6 bases). The length of the CDR3 is 15 residues. Germline CDR1 and CDR2: MGHRA and YSYEKL. Between the trimmed V and J ends, which lost 1 base and 6 bases, there was a span of 13 bases. DNA for the CDR3: TGCGCCAGCAGCCAAGCGATACAGGGTCTTCAGCCCCAGCATTTT. Translation gives CASSQAIQGLQPQHF.

As for this clone: Other DNA variants within this sample encode the same CDR3. DNA for the CDR3: TGTGCCAGCAACCCGACAGGGAGTAATCAGCCCCAGCATTTT. Amino acid sequence: CASNPTGSNQPQHF. V is TRBV6-1 and J is TRBJ1-5; TRBD1 matches at 7 bases. CDR1 is MNHNS, CDR2 SASEGT, per germline. Trimming took 7 bases from V and 4 from J; bases not matched to a gene: 7. This CDR3 is 14 amino acids long.

The rearrangement uses TRBV5-1 and TRBJ2-7; D might be TRBD1 (5 bases). The CDR3 is made up of 14 amino acids. V was pared by 2 bases and J by 0 bases, with 9 bases between. Per germline, CDR1 SGHRS and CDR2 YFSETQ. The CDR3, as DNA: TGCGCCAGCAGCTTAACAGGAAGCTCCTACGAGCAGTACTTC. Translation: CASSLTGSSYEQYF.

The chain uses TRBV5-1 and TRBJ1-4; 7 bases are a match to TRBD1. Germline values: CDR1 SGHRS, CDR2 YFSETQ. This CDR3 comprises 16 residues. With 3 bases clipped from V and 6 bases from J, the junction kept 11 bases outside the gene matches. The CDR3 region has the DNA TGCGCCAGCAGCTCAAAACAGACAGGGAGGGATGAAAAACTGTTTTTT. This gives the protein CASSSKQTGRDEKLFF.